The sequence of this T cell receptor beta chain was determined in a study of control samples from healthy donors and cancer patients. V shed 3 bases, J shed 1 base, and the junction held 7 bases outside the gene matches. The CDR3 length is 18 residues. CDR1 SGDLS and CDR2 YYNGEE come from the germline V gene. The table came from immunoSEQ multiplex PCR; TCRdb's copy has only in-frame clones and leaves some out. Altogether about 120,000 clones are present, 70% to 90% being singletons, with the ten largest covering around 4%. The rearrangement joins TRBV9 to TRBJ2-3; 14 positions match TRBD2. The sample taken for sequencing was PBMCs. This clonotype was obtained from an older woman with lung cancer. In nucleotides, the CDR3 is TGTGCCAGCAGCGCGGGACTAGCGGGAGTTTCGGGCACAGATACGCAGTATTTT. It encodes CASSAGLAGVSGTDTQYF.